This entry is about one T cell receptor (beta chain). Its antigen is unknown. The record originates from a study of T cell repertoires in cytomegalovirus infection. As for the study in general: Public TCR beta signatures marked donors with CMV infection and the matching HLA. Broader study findings: There were HLA-C-restricted CMV-specific TCR beta clonotypes dominating the ex vivo response.

Deletions cut 8 bases from V and 2 bases from J, with 22 bases between. There are 17 residues in the CDR3. Germline V gives CDR1 SGHTA, CDR2 FQGTGA. TCRdb redid the calling of the reads with MiXCR, one entry per CDR3 protein. This sample yields some 480,000 distinct CDR3 sequences, of which 30% to 40% are seen a single time; about a sixth belongs to the top ten. V usage is TRBV7-3 and J usage is TRBJ1-3; D is possibly TRBD1 (5 bases). Here the sequenced sample was cultured PBMCs, taken from culture after CMV antigen stimulation. The receptor's source is a human donor in good health (CMV status not recorded). Some clones in this sample may be carry-over from other donors' samples. CDR3 DNA: TGTGCCAGCGGTTCCGAGTTGGACGGGACTACTGGAAACACCATATATTTT. Translating gives CASGSELDGTTGNTIYF. Variable domain in full (rest from reference TRBV7-3 and TRBJ1-3): GAGVSQTPSNKVTEKGKYVELRCDPISGHTALYWYRQSLGQGPEFLIYFQGTGAADDSGLPNDRFFAVRPEGSVSTLKIQRTERGDSAVYLCASGSELDGTTGNTIYFGEGSWLTVV.